This T cell receptor beta chain was identified in a study of cytomegalovirus exposure and HLA in healthy donors. As for the study in general: Within an early data release were about 90 million unique TCRs drawn from HLA-typed donors. Study findings and constraints: Most TCRs appeared rarely, but some public TCRs recurred in many donors. CMV serostatus alone was available as immune exposure information.

Germline V lookup: CDR1 KGHSH, CDR2 LQKENI. The CDR3 runs 20 residues. V dropped 7 bases and J dropped 0; count of bases not matched to a gene: 19. A word on this clone: Its antigen is currently unknown.

The study ran its PCR with 60 Vbeta and 13 Jbeta primers. The assay was immunoSEQ multiplex PCR, and TCRdb's table has in-frame clones only and misses some. This sample has some 110,000 clones, with over 60% found just once. The sequence derives from a woman in her twenties or thirties in good health and CMV-seronegative. The sequencing input was PBMCs. This chain connects TRBV18 to TRBJ2-1; 9 nucleotides line up with TRBD2. In DNA form, the CDR3 reads TGTGCCAGCTTGCTTCCACTAGCGGGCTTAGCAGGGAGCTCCTACAATGAGCAGTTCTTC. It specifies CASLLPLAGLAGSSYNEQFF.